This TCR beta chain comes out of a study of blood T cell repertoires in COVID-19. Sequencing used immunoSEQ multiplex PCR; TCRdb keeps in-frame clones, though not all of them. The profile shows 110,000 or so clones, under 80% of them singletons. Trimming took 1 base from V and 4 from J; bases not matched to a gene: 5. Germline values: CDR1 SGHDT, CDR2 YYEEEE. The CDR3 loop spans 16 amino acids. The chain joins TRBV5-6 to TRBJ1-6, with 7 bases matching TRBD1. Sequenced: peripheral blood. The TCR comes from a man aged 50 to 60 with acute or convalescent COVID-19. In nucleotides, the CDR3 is TGTGCCAGCAGCTTGTATCAGGGGGTTTATAATTCACCCCTCCACTTT. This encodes CASSLYQGVYNSPLHF.